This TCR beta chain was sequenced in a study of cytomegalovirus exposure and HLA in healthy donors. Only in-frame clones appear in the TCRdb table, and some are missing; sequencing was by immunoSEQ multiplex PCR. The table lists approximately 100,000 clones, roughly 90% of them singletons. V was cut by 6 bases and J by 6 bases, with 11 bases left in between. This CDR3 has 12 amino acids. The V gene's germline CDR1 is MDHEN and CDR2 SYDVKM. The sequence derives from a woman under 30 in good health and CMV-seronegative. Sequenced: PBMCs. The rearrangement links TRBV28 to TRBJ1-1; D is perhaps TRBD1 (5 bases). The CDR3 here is CASRAGHAEAFF. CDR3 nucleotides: TGTGCCAGCAGAGCCGGACACGCTGAAGCTTTCTTT. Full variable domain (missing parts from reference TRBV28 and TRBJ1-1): DVKVTQSSRYLVKRTGEKVFLECVQDMDHENMFWYRQDPGLGLRLIYFSYDVKMKEKGDIPEGYSVSREKKERFSLILESASTNQTSMYLCASRAGHAEAFFGQGTRLTVV.